This T cell receptor (beta chain) came from a study of OX40 agonist ivuxolimab in advanced cancers. Libraries were prepared by immunoSEQ multiplex PCR; TCRdb keeps only in-frame clonotypes and omits some of them. The sample carries about 83,000 clones, roughly 93% recorded once. Blood draws occurred at baseline, cycle 4 day 1, and cycle 7 day 1. Germline V gives CDR1 SGHVS, CDR2 FQNEAQ. V lost 5 bases, J lost 4 bases, and 18 bases lay in between. The CDR3 extends over 15 amino acids. The sequenced sample was CD4+ or CD8+ T cells sorted from blood, obtained in a trial of the OX40 agonist ivuxolimab. This TCR was sampled from an adult with an advanced solid tumor such as melanoma, head and neck, liver or kidney cancer. The chain carries TRBV7-8 and TRBJ2-7, with D possibly called TRBD1 or TRBD2 (6 bases each). The CDR3 DNA reads TGTGCCAGCAGCAATCGAGGGGGAGGATCTTACGAGCAGTACTTC. This sequence encodes CASSNRGGGSYEQYF.